This section outlines one T cell receptor (beta chain) sequence together with its context. V was pared by 2 bases and J by 3 bases, with 8 bases between. From germline, CDR1 is SGHRS and CDR2 YFSETQ. This CDR3 contains 14 residues. The sample belongs to a study of memory CD4+ T cells and cytomegalovirus serostatus. The data were produced by immunoSEQ multiplex PCR, yet TCRdb's version contains in-frame clones alone and is incomplete. The table records 45,000 or so clones, roughly three quarters of them present only once. Single viable CD3+CD4+CD8-CD45RO+ cells were sorted as the memory CD4+ T cells. Specimen: memory CD4+ T cells from blood. The TCR originated in an adult in good health and CMV-seronegative. This sequence joins TRBV5-1 and TRBJ2-2; tentatively, D is TRBD1 (5 bases). The CDR3 sequence: CASSFSRDTGELFF. The CDR3 DNA reads as TGCGCCAGCAGCTTCTCCAGGGACACCGGGGAGCTGTTTTTT.